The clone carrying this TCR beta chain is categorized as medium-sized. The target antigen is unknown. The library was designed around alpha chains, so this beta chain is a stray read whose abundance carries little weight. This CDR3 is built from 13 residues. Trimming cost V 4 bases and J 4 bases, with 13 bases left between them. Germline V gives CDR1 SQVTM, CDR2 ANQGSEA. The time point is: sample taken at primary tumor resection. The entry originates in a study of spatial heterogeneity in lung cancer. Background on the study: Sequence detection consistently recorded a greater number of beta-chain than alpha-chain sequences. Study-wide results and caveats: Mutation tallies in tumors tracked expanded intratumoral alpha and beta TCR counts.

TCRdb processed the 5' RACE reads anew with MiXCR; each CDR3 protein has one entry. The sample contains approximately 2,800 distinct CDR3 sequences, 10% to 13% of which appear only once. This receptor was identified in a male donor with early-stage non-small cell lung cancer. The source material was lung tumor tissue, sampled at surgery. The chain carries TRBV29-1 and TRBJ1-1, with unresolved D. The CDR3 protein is CSVVSGFVTEAFF. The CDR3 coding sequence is TGCAGCGTTGTTAGTGGTTTCGTCACTGAAGCTTTCTTT.